The 27 T cell receptor beta chains below all came from one sample that was sequenced in a study of T cell responses to AZD1222 COVID-19 vaccine. Profiled with immunoSEQ multiplex PCR; TCRdb holds only in-frame clones, not every one. The table includes about 200,000 clones, 80% to 95% detected once. The sample in question was peripheral blood, obtained 28 days after the second AZD1222 dose. The receptor set was obtained from an adult who received the AZD1222 COVID-19 vaccine.

The V gene is TRBV5-4, the J gene TRBJ1-2; D unresolved. This CDR3 is 14 amino acids long. Per the germline V gene, CDR1 is SGHNT and CDR2 is YYREEE (reference sequence). Trimming left V 0 bases short and J 4 bases short, with 10 bases between. CDR3 coding DNA: TGTGCCAGCAGCTTGGAGCAGGCCTTCTATGGCTACACCTTC. It encodes CASSLEQAFYGYTF.

The genes are TRBV29-1 and TRBJ2-5, with D perhaps being TRBD1 or TRBD2 (5 bases each). This CDR3 comprises 13 residues. V was trimmed by 3 bases and J by 5 bases, leaving 13 bases between them. The V gene's germline CDR1 is SQVTM and CDR2 ANQGSEA. The CDR3 sequence: CSVDGAWGETQYF. In nucleotides, the CDR3 is TGCAGCGTTGATGGGGCATGGGGGGAGACCCAGTACTTC.

The J gene is TRBJ2-1, the V gene TRBV7-9; tentatively, D is TRBD2 (6 bases). V lost 1 base and J 6 bases, leaving 16 bases between the germline ends. CDR3 length: 16 amino acids. The V gene's germline CDR1 is SEHNR and CDR2 FQNEAQ (reference sequence). In DNA form, the CDR3 reads TGTGCCAGCAGCTTAGGGCGAAACAGGAGGGTCAATGAGCAGTTCTTC. The encoded protein is CASSLGRNRRVNEQFF.

A single count supports this clone. This chain joins TRBV3-1 (or the pseudogene TRBV3-2) and TRBJ2-2, with D uncertain. CDR1 is LGHDT, CDR2 YNNKEL, per germline (reference sequence). V lost 0 bases and J lost 6, with 5 bases in between. The CDR3 spans 13 residues. The CDR3 loop reads CASSQDLSGELFF. The CDR3 coding sequence is TGTGCCAGCAGCCAAGATCTATCCGGGGAGCTGTTTTTT.

The V gene is TRBV10-2, the J gene TRBJ1-1; D is uncertain. V dropped 2 bases and J dropped 8 bases, with 6 bases sitting between them. Germline loops: CDR1 WSHSY, CDR2 SAAADI. The CDR3 runs to 11 residues. The DNA for the CDR3 is TGCGCCAGCAGTGAGGTCCGGGAAGCTTTCTTT. It is translated as CASSEVREAFF.

This sequence joins TRBV28 and TRBJ1-5; possible D gene TRBD1, 6 bases. The CDR3 consists of 15 residues. V was shortened by 6 bases and J by 6 bases, with 18 bases between the two germline ends. Germline loops: CDR1 MDHEN, CDR2 SYDVKM. CDR3 coding DNA: TGTGCCAGCAGCCCCCTCATGGGGGCGAGTCAGCCCCAGCATTTT. Translating gives CASSPLMGASQPQHF. Full variable domain (outside the CDR3, taken from reference TRBV28 and TRBJ1-5): DVKVTQSSRYLVKRTGEKVFLECVQDMDHENMFWYRQDPGLGLRLIYFSYDVKMKEKGDIPEGYSVSREKKERFSLILESASTNQTSMYLCASSPLMGASQPQHFGDGTRLSIL.

The V call is TRBV24-1, the J call TRBJ2-7; D is ambiguous. Germline-derived CDR1 and CDR2 are KGHDR and SFDVKD. Trimming removed 4 bases from V and 7 bases from J, with 13 bases in between. The CDR3 spans 13 residues. The CDR3 DNA is TGTGCCACCAGTGACCCCGGTCCCCTAGAGCAGTACTTC. Protein product: CATSDPGPLEQYF.

This clone was seen a single time. The chain is built from TRBV4-3 and TRBJ1-3, with no clear D. The CDR3 is 15 amino acids. CDR1 and CDR2 from the germline V gene are LGHNA and YSLEER. Trimming took off 1 base at V and 0 bases at J, with 7 bases between the two ends. In DNA form, the CDR3 reads TGCGCCAGCAGCCAAGGTGGTAACTCTGGAAACACCATATATTTT. Translation gives CASSQGGNSGNTIYF.

The rearrangement uses TRBV7-8 and TRBJ1-6, with TRBD1 matching over 7 bases. The CDR3 is made up of 15 amino acids. The V gene's germline CDR1 is SGHVS and CDR2 FQNEAQ. V lost 7 bases, J lost 7 bases, and 10 bases stayed unmatched. The CDR3 loop reads CASNRLPGGNSPLHF. Written as DNA, the CDR3 is TGTGCCAGCAACCGTCTTCCAGGGGGGAATTCACCCCTCCACTTT.

The chain joins TRBV7-9 to TRBJ1-1; TRBD1 is a possible D gene (6 bases). The CDR3 runs 15 residues. The germline V gene has CDR1 SEHNR and CDR2 FQNEAQ (reference sequence). Trimming took 2 bases from V and 4 from J, leaving 14 bases between them. CDR3 in DNA: TGTGCCAGCAGCTTACCAGGGGCTGATGGCACTGAAGCTTTCTTT. Protein: CASSLPGADGTEAFF. The full variable domain, its missing parts supplied by reference TRBV7-9 and TRBJ1-1, is DTGVSQNPRHKITKRGQNVTFRCDPISEHNRLYWYRQTLGQGPEFLTYFQNEAQLEKSRLLSDRFSAERPKGSFSTLEIQRTEQGDSAMYLCASSLPGADGTEAFFGQGTRLTVV.

J is TRBJ1-2 and V is TRBV5-4; no clear D. This CDR3 has 14 amino acids. V was trimmed by 3 bases and J by 2 bases, leaving 11 bases between them. Germline loops: CDR1 SGHNT, CDR2 YYREEE (reference sequence). The CDR3 nucleotides read TGTGCCAGCAGCTCGGACGGATGGAACTATGGCTACACCTTC. It yields the protein CASSSDGWNYGYTF.

The J gene is TRBJ2-2, the V gene TRBV10-1; TRBD2 matches at 9 bases. With V trimmed by 5 bases and J by 6 bases, 13 bases remained unmatched. Germline assignment: CDR1 WNHNN and CDR2 SYGVQD (reference sequence). This CDR3 has 17 residues. For the CDR3, the DNA is TGCGCCAGCAGTCCGACTCGCGGGGGGGCCCGGGCCGGGGAGCTGTTTTTT. Its translation: CASSPTRGGARAGELFF.

The genes are TRBV6-5 and TRBJ1-6, with D unresolved. CDR1 MNHEY and CDR2 SVGAGI come from the germline V gene. This CDR3 region has 13 residues. The germline V and J ends were trimmed by 6 bases and 8 bases, with 11 bases remaining between them. The CDR3 sequence is CASRTYPHSPLHF. The CDR3 DNA sequence: TGTGCCAGCAGGACCTATCCCCATTCACCCCTCCACTTT.

V usage is TRBV9 and J usage is TRBJ1-1; D gene ambiguous. V dropped 4 bases and J dropped 6 bases, with 16 bases sitting between them. The CDR3 spans 14 residues. From germline, CDR1 is SGDLS and CDR2 YYNGEE. The CDR3 nucleotides are TGTGCCAGCAGCCCCCAAGGGTCGGCAGCTGAAGCTTTCTTT. The encoded protein is CASSPQGSAAEAFF. Full variable domain (remainder filled in from reference TRBV9 and TRBJ1-1): DSGVTQTPKHLITATGQRVTLRCSPRSGDLSVYWYQQSLDQGLQFLIQYYNGEERAKGNILERFSAQQFPDLHSELNLSSLELGDSALYFCASSPQGSAAEAFFGQGTRLTVV.

This clone has just one count. The chain recombines TRBV24-1 with TRBJ1-2; 8 nucleotides align to TRBD1. Losses at the gene ends were 4 bases for V and 14 bases for J; bases not matched to a gene: 8. Germline V gene lookup returns CDR1 KGHDR and CDR2 SFDVKD. This CDR3 has 12 residues. The CDR3 nucleotides are TGTGCCACCAGTGAAGCGGACAGGGCGTGGACCTTC. The encoded protein is CATSEADRAWTF.

The count of this clone is one. This chain links TRBV3-1 (or the pseudogene TRBV3-2) with TRBJ1-1; TRBD1 agrees at 7 bases. Germline assignment: CDR1 LGHDT and CDR2 YNNKEL (reference sequence). CDR3 length: 14 amino acids. Trimming at V came to 5 bases and at J to 1 base, leaving 4 bases not matched to a gene. CDR3 bases: TGTGCCAGCAGCTTTCGACAGGGGAACACTGAAGCTTTCTTT. Its translation is CASSFRQGNTEAFF.

The chain carries TRBV6-5 and TRBJ2-7, with D perhaps TRBD1 (6 bases). Germline V gene data show CDR1 as MNHEY and CDR2 as SVGAGI. V shed 0 bases and J shed 0 bases, with 12 bases lying between them. CDR3 length equals 16 residues. CDR3 sequence: CASSYSGTHNSYEQYF. The CDR3, as DNA: TGTGCCAGCAGTTACTCGGGGACACACAACTCCTACGAGCAGTACTTC.

The rearrangement joins TRBV30 to TRBJ1-2, with D uncertain. This CDR3 spans 14 amino acids. CDR1 GTSNPN and CDR2 SVGIG come from the germline V gene (reference sequence). V lost 0 bases to trimming and J lost 0 bases, with 8 bases between them. As DNA, the CDR3 is TGTGCCTGGAGTGTAGCATGGACTAACTATGGCTACACCTTC. It specifies CAWSVAWTNYGYTF.

The genes are TRBV7-2 and TRBJ1-2; D is perhaps TRBD1 (5 bases). V lost 3 bases to trimming and J lost 6 bases, with 23 bases between them. Germline V lookup: CDR1 SGHTA, CDR2 FQGNSA. The CDR3 contains 17 residues. The CDR3 here is CASSFSAGVDGYDGYTF. In nucleotides, the CDR3 is TGTGCCAGCAGCTTCTCTGCGGGGGTTGACGGATATGATGGCTACACCTTC.

The gene calls are TRBV10-3 and TRBJ1-2; no firm D call. The CDR3 covers 17 residues. The germline V and J ends were trimmed by 0 bases and 2 bases, with 16 bases remaining between them. In germline, CDR1 is ENHRY, CDR2 SYGVKD. This CDR3 reads CAISESIRASGNYGYTF. CDR3 DNA sequence: TGTGCCATCAGTGAGTCTATTAGAGCGAGCGGGAACTATGGCTACACCTTC.

The chain is built from TRBV7-9 and TRBJ2-7, with unresolved D. CDR3 length: 13 residues. V was shortened by 5 bases and J by 2 bases, with 10 bases between the two germline ends. Germline-derived CDR1 and CDR2 are SEHNR and FQNEAQ (reference sequence). The chain's CDR3 is CASSASGTYEQYF. CDR3 sequence (DNA): TGTGCCAGCAGCGCATCAGGAACCTACGAGCAGTACTTC.

The table lists this clone with a few counts. V gene TRBV7-9 combines with J gene TRBJ1-4, with a possible D match to TRBD1 (6 bases). V was clipped by 1 base and J by 4 bases, with 13 bases between them. Germline values: CDR1 SEHNR, CDR2 FQNEAQ (reference sequence). CDR3 length equals 16 residues. In DNA form, the CDR3 reads TGTGCCAGCAGCTTAGTCCCGGGGGCGGGTAATGAAAAACTGTTTTTT. This codes for CASSLVPGAGNEKLFF.

This sequence joins TRBV5-4 and TRBJ1-1; D may be TRBD1 (5 bases). From germline, CDR1 is SGHNT and CDR2 YYREEE (reference sequence). This CDR3 has 14 residues. V lost 0 bases, J lost 3 bases, and 9 bases lay in between. The CDR3 region is CASSLGEGYTEAFF. CDR3 nucleotide sequence: TGTGCCAGCAGCTTGGGTGAGGGGTACACTGAAGCTTTCTTT.

The chain links TRBV15 to TRBJ1-2, with D possibly TRBD1 on 5 matching bases. Germline CDR1 is LNHNV and CDR2 is YYDKDF (reference sequence). V lost 5 bases to trimming and J lost 0 bases, with 16 bases between them. The CDR3 extends over 16 amino acids. CDR3 in amino acids: CATSGGGTESNYGYTF. The CDR3 region has the DNA TGTGCCACCAGCGGCGGTGGGACGGAGTCTAACTATGGCTACACCTTC.

Regarding this clone: Other nucleotide sequences from this sample produce the same CDR3. V usage is TRBV18 and J usage is TRBJ1-1, with D unresolved. Germline V CDR1 and CDR2: KGHSH, LQKENI. V lost 3 bases to trimming and J lost 1 base, with 6 bases between them. This CDR3 has 13 residues. CDR3 in amino acids: CASSPGRNTEAFF. The CDR3 DNA is TGTGCCAGCTCACCGGGGAGGAACACTGAAGCTTTCTTT.

The chain couples TRBV6-5 to TRBJ2-7, with 7 bases fitting TRBD2. V was pared by 4 bases and J by 2 bases, with 2 bases of the junction left unmatched. The CDR3 covers 13 residues. Germline values: CDR1 MNHEY, CDR2 SVGAGI. Here the CDR3 reads CASSSRGAYEQYF. DNA of the CDR3: TGTGCCAGCAGTTCACGGGGGGCCTACGAGCAGTACTTC.

V is TRBV3-1 (or the pseudogene TRBV3-2) and J is TRBJ2-6; D possibly uses TRBD1 or TRBD2 (5 bases each). The CDR3 runs to 16 residues. The germline V gene has CDR1 LGHDT and CDR2 YNNKEL (reference sequence). The germline V and J ends were trimmed by 2 bases and 2 bases, with 10 bases remaining between them. The CDR3 DNA sequence: TGTGCCAGCAGCCAATTTGGGGGTCCTGGGGCCAACGTCCTGACTTTC. It is translated as CASSQFGGPGANVLTF.